This T cell receptor (beta chain) was sequenced during a study of cytomegalovirus exposure and HLA in healthy donors (dated by TCRdb to about 2017). Background for the entire study: An earlier analysis of a few hundred of the donors reported 276 Gb of sequence data and 117 million unique TCR beta sequences obtained from around 190 million T cells. An early release covering 550 to 700 HLA-typed donors comprised 300 to 350 gigabases of sequencing data and 85 million or so unique TCR sequences. Of the approximately 370 genotyped donors, more than 75% were placed in the genetic ancestry cluster associated with self-reported Caucasian donors. The aim of the study was to test whether cataloging public T cell receptors could identify signatures of past pathogen exposure. The study profiled the T cell repertoires of approximately 700 subjects by immunosequencing and related them to cytomegalovirus serostatus. A separate validation cohort of about 110 different subjects was used in addition to the approximately 700-subject first cohort. The study combined high-throughput TCR immunosequencing, statistical association of individual TCRs with disease status, and machine learning to predict cytomegalovirus infection status. To study patterns of TCR occurrence, a later analysis re-analyzed previously published TCR beta repertoires from around 700 donors and added high-resolution HLA genotyping. Rather than using new phenotypic data, the later analysis identified candidate immune exposures from TCR beta sequences and from how often those sequences occurred across donors. An earlier analysis of around 640 of the donors used high-throughput TCR beta sequencing to judge whether each TCR beta V gene segment behaved as functional or pseudogenic. Donor age, sex, ethnicity and CMV serostatus were collected together with the repertoire data. Genome-wide SNP genotypes for about three fifths of the 666 donors were used in a later genetic analysis, which treated that subset as a discovery cohort. Every repertoire in the discovery cohort had been generated on one and the same sequencing platform. HLA typing included class I and class II loci at four-digit resolution. Typing coverage differed by locus: A, B, C, DRB1 and DQB1 were typed in roughly 620-640 donors, DQA1 in 500 to 550, DPA1 in around 600, and DPB1 in 472. About five DR-DQ haplotypes were treated as single units for association and clustering because of strong linkage in the cohort. Among around 400 genotyped donors of the cohort, an average of around 220,000 unique TCR beta nucleotide sequences was sequenced per donor, of which about 18% were non-productive. The research as a whole found: In vitro tests confirmed that a few of the cytomegalovirus-associated TCR beta chains recognize cytomegalovirus antigens. Because some donors lacked HLA typing at each locus, the association tests relied only on the typed subset. A later analysis associated 15,000 to 20,000 TCR beta sequences with specific HLA alleles at a false discovery rate of 0.05. V-gene and J-gene trimming of TCR beta chains was associated with a missense DCLRE1C variant in a later genetic analysis, and the association was replicated in an independent cohort. Linkage disequilibrium might explain the correlated functional status among segregating V segments, but an unknown experimental factor could not be ruled out. The authors suggested that the approach could potentially be extended to other disease states and immunological phenotypes. According to a later genetic analysis, donors in an Asian-associated ancestry cluster had fewer N-insertions in productive TCRs than the approximately 630-donor mean. When HLA alleles, especially DR and DQ, strongly co-occurred, TCR associations were difficult to assign to individual alleles. The presence/absence analyses assumed that sequencing depth was roughly uniform across donors, and that assumption may not be true. The cohort was sequenced for TCR beta chains only, and without alpha or paired-chain data the features that could be detected were limited. In a later analysis, the rate of TCR association differed among HLA loci, with DRB1 alleles having the most associated TCRs and HLA-C alleles having the fewest. Broadly in line with IMGT annotations, most TCR beta V segments showed up in productive rearrangements about 87% or about 30% of the time in an earlier analysis of approximately 600 of the donors. Because the 87-base-pair reads could not distinguish some IMGT-functional V segments, including TRBV6-2 and TRBV6-3, those segments were excluded. The only immune exposure information available for the cohort was CMV serostatus. In the study, around 150 TCR beta chains were listed as associated with cytomegalovirus. A later analysis found that most CMV-associated TCR beta chains appeared HLA-restricted, with HLA associations seemingly driven largely by CMV exposure. The sequencing pipeline was judged likely to have produced a cluster of highly shared sequence variants as a technical artifact. A further reported finding was that TCR beta sequences accurately predicted the HLA-A and HLA-B alleles for most subjects in the first cohort. Most TCR sequences were seen in very few donors, while some public TCRs were found in many individuals. In a later analysis, HLA-associated TCR beta chains were found to be more clonally expanded and to have lower generation probabilities than equally common non-associated chains. Several of the top co-occurrence clusters appeared to be linked to parvovirus B19, influenza, CMV and Epstein-Barr virus, according to a later analysis. Cytomegalovirus status was reported to be diagnosed by the classifier with high specificity and sensitivity in both the original and validation cohorts. Because counts were too low, some 17 rarely observed V segments, including chromosome 9 orphons, were excluded from the earlier analysis of some 590 of the donors.

Library preparation was by the immunoSEQ multiplex PCR assay. The multiplex PCR relied on a mix of 60 forward primers for TCR Vbeta segments and 13 reverse primers for TCR Jbeta segments. A multiplex PCR assay on genomic DNA amplified the CDR3 region of rearranged TCR beta genes. The amplified TCR beta libraries were sequenced on the Illumina HiSeq System as 87-base-pair reads. Per the authors' processing: A later analysis tallied about 77 million unique TCR beta chains across the roughly 610 repertoires, and approximately 11 million of those chains were shared by two or more donors. Raw reads were error-corrected and collapsed into unique sequences by a nearest-neighbor algorithm in which closely related sequences were merged to remove PCR and sequencing errors. CDR3 sequences were aligned to IMGT reference sequences to assign V, D and J gene segments. Each retained sequence needed at least a six-nucleotide match to both a V gene segment and a J gene segment. A rearrangement was called productive if the CDR3 had no stop codons and remained in frame with V and J, and every other rearrangement was called non-productive. CDR3 was defined according to IMGT convention as the region running from the second conserved V-encoded cysteine to the conserved J-encoded phenylalanine. The earlier analysis of 587 of the donors excluded any sequence lacking an unambiguous match to a single V gene segment. An earlier analysis of a few hundred of the donors called V segments functional above 56.7% productive rearrangements and segregating when the between-donor standard deviation exceeded 5%. A statistical classification framework was developed to diagnose cytomegalovirus status using the catalog of TCR beta chain sequences. A later analysis assigned V and J genes by comparing TCR nucleotide sequences with IMGT/GENE-DB human TR gene sequences. Using the TCRdist pipeline, a later analysis assigned CDR3 sequences along with most-parsimonious VDJ recombination scenarios. A later analysis defined each TCR beta chain by its CDR3 amino acid sequence plus V-gene family, and excluded reads lacking a unique V-gene family. A later analysis removed roughly 590 highly shared, low-generation-probability nucleotide sequences to deal with suspected cross-contamination and a sequencing artifact. In a later analysis, a clonal expansion index was calculated for each public chain from normalized within-repertoire ranks of inferred template counts. In a later analysis, generation probabilities were computed with a VDJ recombination model fitted to out-of-frame rearrangements, and the resulting probabilities were checked against IGoR. In a later analysis, hypergeometric tests were used to score TCR-TCR, TCR-HLA and TCR-CMV co-occurrence, with a repertoire-size bias correction applied to TCR pairs. False discovery rates were estimated in a later analysis by permuting HLA or CMV assignments 20 times. In a later analysis, co-occurring TCRs were grouped using DBSCAN, and TCRdist sequence similarity was added for clustering within HLA-allele-positive subsets. Co-occurrence clustering excluded repertoires with fewer than 30,000 or more than 120,000 public chains, plus five with anomalous nucleotide sharing. TCRdb provides this immuneACCESS table in a form limited to in-frame rearrangements. Some clones are lacking; in checked studies, under half of them reflect an unresolved V gene, and why the rest are absent is not known. V and J calls and clone size are given by that table; D and trimming were obtained from the DNA. Within this sample are 150,000 to 200,000 clones, with about 9% of them counted one time only. The top ten clonotypes cover approximately 1.4% of the sample.

The CDR1 and CDR2 encoded by the germline V gene are MNHEY and SVGAGI. Trimming costs V 6 bases and J 0 bases, and their ends lie 9 bases apart. From the cysteine up to the phenylalanine, the CDR3 has a length of 15 residues. Left in the record is the CDR3 DNA by itself, 45 bases read in frame from the first base. The cohort comprised several hundred healthy bone marrow donors. At the time of sampling, all cohort members were nominally healthy, though unrecorded immune exposures were likely present. The donor was CMV seropositive and belonged to the group of about 290 seropositive cohort members. Every donor gave a peripheral blood sample, and the peripheral blood mononuclear cells from that sample were used for TCR beta sequencing. The Qiagen DNeasy Blood Extraction Kit was used to extract genomic DNA from the blood cell samples. Worth noting for this clone: Its antigen has not been determined. Base qualities are not provided; no much larger clone lies one nucleotide away.

The TCR sequence derives from a woman aged 30 to 39 in good health and CMV-seropositive. The sequenced material came from PBMCs. The V and J genes are TRBV6-5 and TRBJ2-6; TRBD1 is perhaps the D gene, given 6 matching bases. The DNA sequence is given as TGTGCCAGCAGCCGGACAGACTCTGGGGCCAACGTCCTGACTTTC. This sequence encodes CASSRTDSGANVLTF.